This T cell receptor (beta chain) was recovered during a study of blood T cell repertoires in COVID-19. Looking at the study overall: COVID-19 samples collected from the United States, Italy and Spain covered acute and convalescent phases.

The recovered donors of Cohort 3 showed two negative PCRs, clearance, or symptom resolution. Using immunoSEQ multiplex PCR, the repertoire was profiled, and TCRdb retains in-frame clones only, with some absent. Of around 200,000 clones in the sample, 80% to 90% were seen once. Germline V gene sequence: CDR1 SGHTA, CDR2 FQGNSA. The V segment lost 5 bases and the J segment 8 bases; nucleotides outside the gene matches: 11. The CDR3 consists of 17 residues. This clone was detected only once. The TCR was taken from a man aged 25-45 years who had recovered from COVID-19. Sequencing was carried out using PBMCs or T cells enriched from blood (not recorded which). The rearrangement joins TRBV7-2 to TRBJ2-2; 13 positions agree with TRBD2. The CDR3 DNA follows: TGTGCCAGCAGCCCCCGGACTAGCGGGAGTAGTTTTGGGGAGCTGTTTTTT. Translating it yields CASSPRTSGSSFGELFF.